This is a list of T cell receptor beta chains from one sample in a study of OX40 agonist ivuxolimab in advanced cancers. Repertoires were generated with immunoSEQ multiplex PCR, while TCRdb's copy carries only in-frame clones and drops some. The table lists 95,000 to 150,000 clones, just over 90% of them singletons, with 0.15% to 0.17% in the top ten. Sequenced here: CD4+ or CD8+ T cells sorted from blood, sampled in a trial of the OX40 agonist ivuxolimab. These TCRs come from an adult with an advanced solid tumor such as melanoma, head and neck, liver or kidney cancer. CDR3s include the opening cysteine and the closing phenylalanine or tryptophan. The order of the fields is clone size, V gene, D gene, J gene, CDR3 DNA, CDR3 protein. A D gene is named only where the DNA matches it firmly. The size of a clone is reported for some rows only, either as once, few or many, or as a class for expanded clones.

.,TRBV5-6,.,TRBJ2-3,TGTGCCAGCAGCTTAAAGGCAGATACGCAGTATTTT,CASSLKADTQYF
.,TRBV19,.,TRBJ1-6,TGTGCCAGTAGTATGGGCCCCAATCGCTCCTATAATTCACCCCTCCACTTT,CASSMGPNRSYNSPLHF
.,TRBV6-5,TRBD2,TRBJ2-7,TGTGTTCCGGGACTAGACAGGAATAGATACGAGCAGTACTTC,CVPGLDRNRYEQYF
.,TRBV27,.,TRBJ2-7,TGTGCCAGCAGTTTATCCCGGACAGCCTATGACGAGCAGTACTTC,CASSLSRTAYDEQYF
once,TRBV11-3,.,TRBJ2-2,TGTGCCAGCAGCTTAGATGGCCGGCAGCCGAACACCGGGGAGCTGTTTTTT,CASSLDGRQPNTGELFF
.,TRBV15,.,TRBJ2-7,TGTGCCACCAGCAGAGATAAATATGCACCGATGGGGGAGCAGTACTTC,CATSRDKYAPMGEQYF
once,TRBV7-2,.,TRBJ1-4,TGTGCCAGCAGCTTAGTCCTAACTAATGAAAAACTGTTTTTT,CASSLVLTNEKLFF
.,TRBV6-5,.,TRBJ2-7,TGTGCCAGCAGCCGGACAGATTCCTACGAGCAGTACTTC,CASSRTDSYEQYF
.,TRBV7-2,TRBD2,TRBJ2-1,TGTGCCAGCCAGCAGCAGGGACTAGCGGGAAATGAGCAGTTCTTC,CASQQQGLAGNEQFF
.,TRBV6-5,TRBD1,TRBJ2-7,TGTGCCAGCAGTTACACGACAGGGAGAACCTACGAGCAGTACTTC,CASSYTTGRTYEQYF